This is a list of T cell receptor beta chains from one sample in a study of siplizumab effects on memory and regulatory T cells. Sequenced by immunoSEQ multiplex PCR; TCRdb stores in-frame clones only, minus some. Of 90,000 to 140,000 clones in the sample, approximately 94% were seen once. Sequenced sample: CD4+ T cells sorted from blood. The receptors derive from a human donor in good health. CDR3s include the opening cysteine and the closing phenylalanine or tryptophan. The D gene is left open where the match is weak. Where a row states a size, it is once, few, many or the class of an expanded clone; other rows omit it.

len	abundance	v_gene	d_gene	j_gene	CDR3nt	CDR3aa
15	.	TRBV7-2	TRBD2	TRBJ2-1	TGTGCCACAACTAGCGGGAGGCTCACTACCGATGAGCAGTTCTTC	CATTSGRLTTDEQFF
16	.	TRBV18	TRBD1	TRBJ2-1	TGTGCCAGCTCCCCTGGGACAGGGGGCATATACAATGAGCAGTTCTTC	CASSPGTGGIYNEQFF
17	once	TRBV4-1	TRBD2	TRBJ2-1	TGCGCCAGCAGCCAGGGGACTAGCGCAAGCTCCTACAATGAGCAGTTCTTC	CASSQGTSASSYNEQFF
14	.	TRBV11-3	TRBD1	TRBJ2-7	TGTGCCAGCAGCTTAGACAGGGGGCGCGGAGAGCAGTACTTC	CASSLDRGRGEQYF
16	.	TRBV27	.	TRBJ2-2	TGTGCCAGCAGTTTATTTAGGGGAACGAACACCGGGGAGCTGTTTTTT	CASSLFRGTNTGELFF
15	.	TRBV6-1	TRBD2	TRBJ2-1	TGTGCCAGCAGTGAGGAGGGACTAGCGGGTAGTGAGCAGTTCTTC	CASSEEGLAGSEQFF
15	once	TRBV7-9	.	TRBJ2-3	TGTGCCAGCAGCGTAGAGGGCGGGAAGACAGATACGCAGTATTTT	CASSVEGGKTDTQYF
13	few	TRBV30	TRBD1	TRBJ1-5	TGTGCCTGGAGCGGGACAGGGGTTCAGCCCCAGCATTTT	CAWSGTGVQPQHF
11	.	TRBV19	.	TRBJ2-7	TGTGCCAGTAGTCAAATGGGCGAGCAGTACTTC	CASSQMGEQYF
13	.	TRBV6-1	.	TRBJ1-2	TGTGCCAGCAACTTAGACAGGAACTATGGCTACACCTTC	CASNLDRNYGYTF
15	.	TRBV29-1	.	TRBJ1-1	TGCAGCGTTGGGGGGCGACAGGCCATGAACACTGAAGCTTTCTTT	CSVGGRQAMNTEAFF
13	.	TRBV5-6	.	TRBJ2-3	TGTGCCAGCAGCTCTTACAGGTTGAGATCGCAGTATTTT	CASSSYRLRSQYF
18	.	TRBV9	.	TRBJ2-2	TGTGCCAGCAGCGCTCGGGACACTTTTTTGGTCGGCACCGGGGAGCTGTTTTTT	CASSARDTFLVGTGELFF
13	.	TRBV7-2	.	TRBJ2-2	TGTGCCAGCAGCCCCGGGCGGGTCGGGGAGCTGTTTTTT	CASSPGRVGELFF
13	.	TRBV7-2	.	TRBJ2-5	TGTGCCAGCAGCTTAGAAGGGGCCCGGACCCAGTACTTC	CASSLEGARTQYF
17	once	TRBV5-5	.	TRBJ2-1	TGTGCCAGCAGCTTGACGGAGGGCGGGTGGTCCTACAATGAGCAGTTCTTC	CASSLTEGGWSYNEQFF
13	.	TRBV30	TRBD1	TRBJ1-2	TGTGCCTGGAGCGGGACAGGTATCTATGGCTACACCTTC	CAWSGTGIYGYTF
15	few	TRBV19	.	TRBJ1-5	TGTGCCAGTAGTTCCTACAGGGACTTGGGACAGCCCCAGCATTTT	CASSSYRDLGQPQHF
15	.	TRBV5-1	.	TRBJ2-1	TGCGCCAGCAGCTCGACAGCTACCTCCTACAATGAGCAGTTCTTC	CASSSTATSYNEQFF
15	.	TRBV30	.	TRBJ2-3	TGTGCCTGGAGTGTCGCGGGGGCCAGCACAGATACGCAGTATTTT	CAWSVAGASTDTQYF
14	once	TRBV6-6	TRBD2	TRBJ2-7	TGTGCCAGCAGCCCCGGACTAGCCCCCTACGAGCAGTACTTC	CASSPGLAPYEQYF
15	once	TRBV5-4	.	TRBJ1-1	TGTGCCAGCAGACCGGGAGGCAGGGGTGGGACTGAAGCTTTCTTT	CASRPGGRGGTEAFF
14	.	TRBV6-5	TRBD1	TRBJ2-3	TGTGCCAGCAACGACAGGGGGGGCACAGATACGCAGTATTTT	CASNDRGGTDTQYF
15	.	TRBV4-3	.	TRBJ2-5	TGCGCCAGCAGCCAAGAAGTTGGTACGCCAGAGACCCAGTACTTC	CASSQEVGTPETQYF
15	.	TRBV5-1	.	TRBJ2-5	TGCGCCAGCAGCTCCCGGAGGCAGGGGGGGGAGACCCAGTACTTC	CASSSRRQGGETQYF
14	.	TRBV19	.	TRBJ1-2	TGTGCCAGTAGTATCCCAGACGGGCGGAATCGCTACACCTTC	CASSIPDGRNRYTF
15	.	TRBV9	.	TRBJ2-3	TGTGCCAGCAGCGTAGTAGGCCAGAACACAGATACGCAGTATTTT	CASSVVGQNTDTQYF
13	.	TRBV5-1	TRBD2	TRBJ2-5	TGCGCCAGCAGCTTGTGGGAGGGGGAGACCCAGTACTTC	CASSLWEGETQYF
14	.	TRBV7-9	.	TRBJ1-1	TGTGCCAGCAGCTTCCAGGGGTTGAACACTGAAGCTTTCTTT	CASSFQGLNTEAFF
12	.	TRBV6-1	.	TRBJ2-5	TGTGCCAGCAGCCTGGGGGTGGAGACCCAGTACTTC	CASSLGVETQYF
13	.	TRBV2	.	TRBJ1-5	TGTGCCAGCAGTGAAAATTTGGCTCAGCCCCAGCATTTT	CASSENLAQPQHF
15	.	TRBV18	TRBD2	TRBJ2-1	TGTGCCAGCTCACGGACTAGGGGAGCCTACAATGAGCAGTTCTTC	CASSRTRGAYNEQFF
17	.	TRBV6-1	TRBD2	TRBJ2-5	TGTGCCAGCAGTGGATTCTCTTCGGGACTAGCGGGAGAGACCCAGTACTTC	CASSGFSSGLAGETQYF
15	.	TRBV19	TRBD1	TRBJ2-3	TGTGCCAGTAGTGGAGACAGGGGGCCAACAGATACGCAGTATTTT	CASSGDRGPTDTQYF
16	.	TRBV5-4	.	TRBJ1-1	TGTGCCAGCAGCGGCGTGAGAGGGATGGTCGGCACTGAAGCTTTCTTT	CASSGVRGMVGTEAFF
12	.	TRBV19	.	TRBJ2-1	TGTGCCAGTAGTAGAGGATACAATGAGCAGTTCTTC	CASSRGYNEQFF
14	.	TRBV11-2	TRBD1	TRBJ2-2	TGTGCCAGCAGCTCGACAGGGGGCGCGGGGGAGCTGTTTTTT	CASSSTGGAGELFF
15	.	TRBV6-5	TRBD1	TRBJ1-4	TGTGCCAGCAACACCCACAGGGGCCCTAATGAAAAACTGTTTTTT	CASNTHRGPNEKLFF
17	.	TRBV4-2	.	TRBJ1-2	TGTGCCAGCAGCCAAGGCGGGCGCGCCCTCCGGGGAAATGGCTACACCTTC	CASSQGGRALRGNGYTF
13	.	TRBV30	.	TRBJ1-4	TGTGCCTGGAGTGACAGGGATAATGAAAAACTGTTTTTT	CAWSDRDNEKLFF
13	.	TRBV30	.	TRBJ1-5	TGTGCCTGGGAAGGGGGTAGCAATCAGCCCCAGCATTTT	CAWEGGSNQPQHF
14	.	TRBV19	TRBD2	TRBJ2-1	TGTGCCAGTAGGTATAGCGGGGGGACGGATGAGCAGTTCTTC	CASRYSGGTDEQFF
12	.	TRBV6-5	.	TRBJ2-4	TGTGCCAGCAGGGGGGTGGCAAACATTCAGTACTTC	CASRGVANIQYF
16	.	TRBV25-1	.	TRBJ1-5	TGTGCCAGCAGTGAATCAACCCGCCAGGGCGATCAGCCCCAGCATTTT	CASSESTRQGDQPQHF
13	.	TRBV5-4	.	TRBJ2-3	TGTGCCAGCAGCTTGGACCACACAGATACGCAGTATTTT	CASSLDHTDTQYF
11	.	TRBV28	.	TRBJ1-2	TGTGCCAGCAAGTTGGGAAGGGGCTACACCTTC	CASKLGRGYTF
13	few	TRBV11-2	.	TRBJ2-5	TGTGCCAGCAGCAAGGGCTTAGGGGAGACCCAGTACTTC	CASSKGLGETQYF
15	.	TRBV10-3	TRBD1	TRBJ1-4	TGTGCCACGTCCCGGGACAGGGGGACTAATGAAAAACTGTTTTTT	CATSRDRGTNEKLFF
14	.	TRBV30	TRBD1	TRBJ1-1	TGTGCCTGGAGTGGACAGGGCTATAACACTGAAGCTTTCTTT	CAWSGQGYNTEAFF
14	.	TRBV7-9	.	TRBJ1-2	TGTGCCAGCAGCTTAGGAGGAAACGGGAATAGCTACACCTTC	CASSLGGNGNSYTF
17	.	TRBV7-2	TRBD2	TRBJ2-1	TGTGCCAGCAGCTTAGCGCTAGGGCTAGCGGGGGACAATGAGCAGTTCTTC	CASSLALGLAGDNEQFF
15	.	TRBV19	TRBD1	TRBJ1-6	TGTGCCAGTAGTCCCACGGGACAGGGAAATTCACCCCTCCACTTT	CASSPTGQGNSPLHF
14	.	TRBV25-1	TRBD2	TRBJ2-5	TGTGCCAGCAGCTCGACTAGCGAGCAAGAGACCCAGTACTTC	CASSSTSEQETQYF
16	.	TRBV19	.	TRBJ2-1	TGTGCCAGTAGTATCCCTCTGGACTGGAGCTACAATGAGCAGTTCTTC	CASSIPLDWSYNEQFF
17	.	TRBV5-1	TRBD1	TRBJ2-2	TGCGCCAGCAGCCGGCTTCGCCGGGACAGGGGCACCGGGGAGCTGTTTTTT	CASSRLRRDRGTGELFF
14	.	TRBV7-8	.	TRBJ1-1	TGTGCCAGCAGCGCAACCGGCTGGGGGACTGAAGCTTTCTTT	CASSATGWGTEAFF
15	.	TRBV5-5	.	TRBJ1-1	TGTGCCAGCAGCTTGATGTCTTCCGCTGGCACTGAAGCTTTCTTT	CASSLMSSAGTEAFF
13	.	TRBV9	.	TRBJ1-1	TGTGCCAGCAGCGTCAAAGGGGGCACTGAAGCTTTCTTT	CASSVKGGTEAFF
14	.	TRBV6-5	.	TRBJ2-2	TGTGCCAGCATCGCTCGCGGGAAACCCGGGGAGTTGTTTTTT	CASIARGKPGELFF